This TCR beta chain appears in the sequencing data of a study of blood T cells in healthy people across ages. Through a sample-barcoded 5' primer and a J-beta primer mix, a second PCR was run for 7 to 11 cycles. Each cDNA molecule was tagged by a template-switch adaptor with 12 random nucleotides. In TCRdb, the 5' RACE reads were re-called with MiXCR into one record per CDR3 protein. This table has hundreds of thousands of distinct CDR3 sequences, 35% to 60% appearing once. This clonotype was counted only a few times. What it recognizes is unknown. Findings of the study overall: TCR beta diversity per million T cells fell roughly linearly with age.

Staff drew roughly 10 milliliters of peripheral blood from each donor. The CDR3 runs to 10 residues. The TCR sequence derives from an elderly man in good health. The sequencing sample was made of blood. The rearrangement joins TRBV21-1 to TRBJ2-3. TRBV21-1 is given as a pseudogene. As DNA, the CDR3 is TGTGCCACCTACACAGATACGCAGTATTTT. Encoded protein: CATYTDTQYF.